This T cell receptor beta chain is drawn from a study of blood T cell repertoires in COVID-19. Generated by immunoSEQ multiplex PCR, the TCRdb table keeps only in-frame clones and is missing some. Of under 450,000 clones listed, 81% are singletons. Trimming removed 5 bases at V and 3 bases at J, with 7 bases between. This CDR3 contains 12 residues. The V gene's germline CDR1 is SEHNR and CDR2 FQNEAQ (reference sequence). The TCR sequence derives from a human donor with acute or convalescent COVID-19. The donor label of this sample is uncertain. The chain combines TRBV7-9 with TRBJ1-2; D remains unclear. Sequencing input: peripheral blood. The CDR3 reads CASSPRDYGYTF. The CDR3 DNA is TGTGCCAGCAGCCCGCGGGACTATGGCTACACCTTC.